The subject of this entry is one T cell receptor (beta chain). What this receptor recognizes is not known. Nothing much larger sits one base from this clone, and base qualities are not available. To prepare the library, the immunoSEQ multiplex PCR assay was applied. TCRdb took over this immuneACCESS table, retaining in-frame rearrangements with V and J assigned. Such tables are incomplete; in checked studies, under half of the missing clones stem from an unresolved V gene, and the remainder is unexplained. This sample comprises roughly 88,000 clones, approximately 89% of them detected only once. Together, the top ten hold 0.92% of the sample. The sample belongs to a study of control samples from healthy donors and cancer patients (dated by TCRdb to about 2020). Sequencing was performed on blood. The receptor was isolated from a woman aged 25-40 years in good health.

The sequenced DNA: TGTGCCAGCAGCTTCGGGACAGGGGAGTATCAGCCCCAGCATTTT. This codes for CASSFGTGEYQPQHF. The rearranged segments are TRBV11-2 and TRBJ1-5; TRBD1 lines up with 10 middle nucleotides. From the cysteine up to the phenylalanine, the CDR3 has a length of 15 residues. The retained sequence is limited to the CDR3, 45 bases, with the frame set at the first base. After removal of 3 bases from V and 5 bases from J, the junction retains 4 bases not matched to a gene. Looking up the germline V gene yields CDR1 SGHAT and CDR2 FQNNGV.